The T cell receptor (beta chain) described here comes from a study of T cells in narcolepsy. The method was immunoSEQ multiplex PCR; TCRdb's version includes in-frame clones alone and lacks a portion of them. The data hold tens of thousands of clones, with around 86% observed a single time. This clone appeared a single time. This CDR3 is 15 amino acids long. V lost 5 bases and J lost 3, with 16 bases in between. Germline assignment: CDR1 MNHNS and CDR2 SASEGT. The sequence was obtained from a human donor with narcolepsy. The chain recombines TRBV6-1 with TRBJ2-5, with D perhaps TRBD2 (5 bases). The sequencing input was CD45RA- memory CD4+ T cells from PBMCs. The CDR3 DNA is TGTGCCAGCAGTCCGAGGACTGACCTAAAAGAGACCCAGTACTTC. Its translation is CASSPRTDLKETQYF.